Sequencing of this TCR beta chain was carried out in a study of cytomegalovirus exposure and HLA in healthy donors. Primers: 60 Vbeta forward and 13 Jbeta reverse. Assay used: immunoSEQ multiplex PCR; TCRdb lists only in-frame clones, some missing. This sample has roughly 100,000 clones, with roughly 70% found just once. The germline V and J ends were trimmed by 1 base and 3 bases, with 10 bases remaining between them. CDR1 and CDR2 (germline): LNHDA, SQIVND (reference sequence). There are 14 residues in the CDR3. The TCR sequence derives from a man aged 35 to 55 in good health and CMV-seropositive. The chain combines TRBV19 with TRBJ2-7, with D possibly matching TRBD2 (6 bases). Sequenced material: PBMCs. CDR3 DNA: TGTGCCAGTAGTATAGCGGGAGAGTACTACGAGCAGTACTTC. It encodes CASSIAGEYYEQYF.